This T cell receptor (beta chain) was identified in a study of PD-L1 blockade in urothelial cancer. Across the whole study: Of some 28 patients, twenty-five were males with bladder-origin urothelial cancer.

Sequenced by immunoSEQ multiplex PCR; TCRdb stores in-frame clones only, minus some. Of tens of thousands of clones listed, approximately 80% were seen once; the top ten hold approximately 4%. The sequence was obtained from a man between 65 and 80 years old with urothelial cancer. The sample was PBMCs, taken around atezolizumab (anti-PD-L1) treatment.

CDR3: CAWSGDRYDQPQHF. CDR3 in DNA: TGTGCCTGGAGTGGGGACAGGTACGATCAGCCCCAGCATTTT. This chain connects TRBV30 to TRBJ1-5, with 8 nucleotides matching TRBD1. V was clipped by 1 base and J by 5 bases; unmatched bases: 4. In germline, CDR1 is GTSNPN, CDR2 SVGIG (reference sequence). CDR3 length: 14 residues.